Listed below are T cell receptor beta chains from one sample, sequenced in a study of cytomegalovirus exposure and HLA in healthy donors. TCRdb's table, derived via immunoSEQ multiplex PCR, lists solely in-frame clones and lacks some. The sample shows around 150,000 clones, about 65% of them seen only once. The specimen was PBMCs. These TCRs come from a middle-aged man in good health and CMV-seropositive. CDR3s include the opening cysteine and the closing phenylalanine or tryptophan. Each record gives: V gene, J gene, CDR3 length, CDR3 protein.

>TRBV30|TRBJ1-2|14
CAWIEGGVDYGYTF
>TRBV5-4|TRBJ1-4|15
CASSTDTATNEKLFF
>TRBV6-5|TRBJ1-1|16
CASSYSGLRVNTEAFF
>TRBV30|TRBJ1-5|17
CAWSTPPTGRGNQPQHF
>TRBV4-2|TRBJ2-7|15
CASSPTSDGSYEQYF
>TRBV2|TRBJ1-1|13
CATPPGMGTEAFF
>TRBV11-2|TRBJ1-2|14
CASSVLGQNRGYTF
>TRBV12-2|TRBJ2-1|11
CASRSTGEQFF
>TRBV4-1|TRBJ1-6|17
CASSHENRVTYNSPLHF
>TRBV7-2|TRBJ2-7|13
CASSLGQLYEQYF